Below, 26 T cell receptor beta chains from the same sample are listed, as sequenced in a study of T cell responses to AZD1222 COVID-19 vaccine. Generated by immunoSEQ multiplex PCR, the TCRdb table keeps only in-frame clones and is missing some. This table holds 120,000 or so clones, 90% found once. Sequences were derived from peripheral blood, sampled on day 0 of AZD1222 vaccination. These receptors were collected from an adult in good health.

CDR3 loop: CSASGGHRIRFYQPQHF. DNA for the CDR3: TGCAGTGCTAGTGGGGGACACAGGATCCGTTTTTATCAGCCCCAGCATTTT. V is TRBV20-1 and J is TRBJ1-5; TRBD1 is a possible D gene (6 bases). The CDR3 loop spans 17 amino acids. Trimming took 3 bases from V and 5 from J, leaving 23 bases between them. Germline CDR1 DFQATT, CDR2 SNEGSKA (reference sequence).

The chain joins TRBV28 to TRBJ1-6; D call uncertain. Germline V gene lookup returns CDR1 MDHEN and CDR2 SYDVKM. This CDR3 is 16 amino acids long. V lost 5 bases and J 1 base, leaving 12 bases between the germline ends. CDR3 in amino acids: CASSNRETSYNSPLHF. The CDR3, as DNA: TGTGCCAGCAGTAACCGGGAAACGTCCTATAATTCACCCCTCCACTTT. The whole variable domain, filled in from reference TRBV28 and TRBJ1-6, reads DVKVTQSSRYLVKRTGEKVFLECVQDMDHENMFWYRQDPGLGLRLIYFSYDVKMKEKGDIPEGYSVSREKKERFSLILESASTNQTSMYLCASSNRETSYNSPLHFGNGTRLTVT.

This clone showed up just once. V and J are TRBV28 and TRBJ2-5; 12 positions agree with TRBD1. The J segment lost 6 bases and the V segment lost 2 bases, leaving 4 bases of the junction unmatched. Germline V gene data show CDR1 as MDHEN and CDR2 as SYDVKM. This CDR3 comprises 15 residues. The CDR3 loop is CASSLGGQGAQTQYF. In DNA form, the CDR3 reads TGTGCCAGCAGTTTAGGGGGACAGGGGGCGCAGACCCAGTACTTC.

This clone has just a few counts. The V gene is TRBV2, the J gene TRBJ1-1, with TRBD1 matching 10 bases. The CDR3 totals 15 residues. Germline V gene sequence: CDR1 SNHLY, CDR2 FYNNEI. V dropped 5 bases and J dropped 1; count of bases not matched to a gene: 4. In DNA form, the CDR3 reads TGTGCCAGCAGTTCGACAGGGGGCCCGAACACTGAAGCTTTCTTT. This gives the protein CASSSTGGPNTEAFF.

The rearrangement uses TRBV19 and TRBJ2-7, with D tentatively TRBD1 (6 bases). The germline V and J ends were trimmed by 5 bases and 7 bases, with 21 bases remaining between them. This CDR3 region has 15 residues. Germline CDR1 reads LNHDA; CDR2 reads SQIVND (reference sequence). The CDR3 bases are TGTGCCAGTAGTTCAGGGGTAGCGCTCGGCGGGGAGCAGTACTTC. Translating it yields CASSSGVALGGEQYF.

This chain joins TRBV24-1 and TRBJ1-2, with a tentative D call TRBD1 (5 bases). The CDR3 is made up of 12 amino acids. Germline assignment: CDR1 KGHDR and CDR2 SFDVKD. Trimming stripped 0 bases from V and 8 bases from J, with 6 bases between. The CDR3 nucleotides are TGTGCCACCAGTGATTTGGGGGACGGCTACACCTTC. This sequence encodes CATSDLGDGYTF.

This clone has a handful of counts. The chain links TRBV9 to TRBJ2-7, with D perhaps matching TRBD2 (5 bases). CDR1 is SGDLS and CDR2 is YYNGEE in the germline V gene. Trimming took off 3 bases at V and 5 bases at J, with 12 bases between the two ends. This CDR3 spans 13 amino acids. CDR3 amino acids: CASSARGRDEQYF. The CDR3 nucleotides read TGTGCCAGCAGCGCCCGTGGGCGGGACGAGCAGTACTTC.

The chain combines TRBV3-1 (or the pseudogene TRBV3-2) with TRBJ1-1; D perhaps matches TRBD1 (5 bases). The CDR3 has 14 amino acids. Germline loops: CDR1 LGHDT, CDR2 YNNKEL (reference sequence). V shed 0 bases and J shed 3 bases, with 8 bases lying between them. CDR3 nucleotide sequence: TGTGCCAGCAGCCAAGATGCAGGGTACACTGAAGCTTTCTTT. This encodes CASSQDAGYTEAFF.

V usage is TRBV29-1 and J usage is TRBJ2-2; TRBD2 agrees at 9 bases. V shed 7 bases, J shed 10 bases, and the junction held 10 bases outside the gene matches. Germline values: CDR1 SQVTM, CDR2 ANQGSEA. This CDR3 contains 13 residues. The DNA for the CDR3 is TGCAGCGGCCGGCTAGCGGGACATGAGGAGCTGTTTTTT. Amino acids: CSGRLAGHEELFF.

The chain carries TRBV5-1 and TRBJ2-1; TRBD2 matches at 10 bases. This CDR3 contains 17 residues. Germline V gene sequence: CDR1 SGHRS, CDR2 YFSETQ. Losses at the gene ends were 3 bases for V and 3 bases for J; bases not matched to a gene: 9. The CDR3 DNA is TGCGCCAGCAGCTCGAATAGAAGGACTAGCGGCTACAATGAGCAGTTCTTC. This translates into CASSSNRRTSGYNEQFF.

This clone was observed a single time. The V call is TRBV3-1 (or the pseudogene TRBV3-2), the J call TRBJ1-1; 10 bases map to TRBD1. Germline loops: CDR1 LGHDT, CDR2 YNNKEL (reference sequence). The length of the CDR3 is 16 residues. V was clipped by 4 bases and J by 7 bases; unmatched bases: 12. CDR3 coding DNA: TGTGCCAGCAGCCGCCGGGAGACAGGGGGCTTAAATGAAGCTTTCTTT. Its translation: CASSRRETGGLNEAFF.

The chain couples TRBV5-1 to TRBJ2-1; 10 bases fit TRBD2. V trimming: 4 bases; J trimming: 6 bases; junction bases outside the gene matches: 7. The V gene's germline CDR1 is SGHRS and CDR2 YFSETQ. The CDR3 spans 15 residues. The CDR3 sequence: CASSAGGLASNEQFF. The CDR3 nucleotides are TGCGCCAGCAGCGCAGGGGGACTAGCGTCCAATGAGCAGTTCTTC.

The J gene is TRBJ1-2, the V gene TRBV5-5; a possible D gene is TRBD1 (6 bases). V was trimmed by 0 bases and J by 7 bases, leaving 10 bases between them. CDR1 and CDR2 (germline): SGHKS, YYEKEE (reference sequence). CDR3 length equals 13 residues. This CDR3 reads CASSLAGAGGYTF. For the CDR3, the DNA is TGTGCCAGCAGCTTGGCAGGGGCTGGTGGCTACACCTTC.

The CDR3 bases are TGTGCCAGCAGTTATAGGGGTCGGACTGAAGCTTTCTTT. It translates to CASSYRGRTEAFF. The gene calls are TRBV27 and TRBJ1-1, with D possibly being TRBD1 (5 bases). V gave up 4 bases and J gave up 5 bases, with 11 bases separating them. The germline CDR1 and CDR2 sequences are MNHEY and SMNVEV (reference sequence). This CDR3 spans 13 amino acids.

This rearrangement joins TRBV19 to TRBJ2-3; no definite D call. Deletions cut 4 bases from V and 8 bases from J, with 10 bases between. The CDR3 totals 12 residues. From germline, CDR1 is LNHDA and CDR2 SQIVND (reference sequence). CDR3 protein: CASSREVGTQYF. CDR3 nucleotide sequence: TGTGCCAGTAGTAGGGAAGTTGGTACGCAGTATTTT.

J is TRBJ1-1 and V is TRBV7-2; no reliable D call. Germline V gene data show CDR1 as SGHTA and CDR2 as FQGNSA. CDR3 size: 14 residues. V dropped 5 bases and J dropped 2 bases, with 12 bases sitting between them. The CDR3 DNA follows: TGTGCCAGCAGCCTTAGTTGGGGTAACACTGAAGCTTTCTTT. As protein: CASSLSWGNTEAFF.

This chain joins TRBV29-1 and TRBJ2-7; 7 bases fit TRBD1. This CDR3 contains 13 residues. After removal of 2 bases from V and 2 bases from J, the junction contained 3 bases not matched to a gene. CDR1 SQVTM and CDR2 ANQGSEA come from the germline V gene. The DNA for the CDR3 is TGCAGCGTTGAACAGGACAGGCCCTACGAGCAGTACTTC. This encodes CSVEQDRPYEQYF.

This clone was recorded once. The chain links TRBV19 to TRBJ2-3; 9 bases agree with TRBD2. The CDR3 runs 14 residues. J was trimmed by 2 bases and V by 8 bases; bases with no gene match: 5. The germline CDR1 and CDR2 sequences are LNHDA and SQIVND (reference sequence). CDR3 DNA sequence: TGTGCCAGTGGGCTAGCGGGAACCACAGATACGCAGTATTTT. Its translation: CASGLAGTTDTQYF. Variable domain in full (rest from reference TRBV19 and TRBJ2-3): DGGITQSPKYLFRKEGQNVTLSCEQNLNHDAMYWYRQDPGQGLRLIYYSQIVNDFQKGDIAEGYSVSREKKESFPLTVTSAQKNPTAFYLCASGLAGTTDTQYFGPGTRLTVL.

The chain uses TRBV27 and TRBJ2-3, with TRBD2 matching 7 bases. CDR1 is MNHEY, CDR2 SMNVEV, per germline (reference sequence). Trimming cost V 3 bases and J 0 bases; bases outside gene matches: 6. This CDR3 spans 16 amino acids. In DNA, the CDR3 is TGTGCCAGCAGTTTTGGGTGGGGAGGGAGCACAGATACGCAGTATTTT. This translates into CASSFGWGGSTDTQYF.

The rearrangement joins TRBV12-5 to TRBJ2-3; possibly TRBD1 for D (6 bases). Germline V gene lookup returns CDR1 LGHNT and CDR2 FRNRAP. CDR3 size: 15 residues. V gave up 0 bases and J gave up 3 bases, with 10 bases separating them. CDR3 DNA sequence: TGTGCTAGTGGTTTGGTACGGGACAAAACAGATACGCAGTATTTT. Translation gives CASGLVRDKTDTQYF.

The rearrangement joins TRBV28 to TRBJ1-1; TRBD1 matches at 7 bases. Germline V gives CDR1 MDHEN, CDR2 SYDVKM. V gave up 6 bases and J gave up 4 bases; unmatched junction bases: 5. The CDR3 loop spans 13 amino acids. CDR3 nucleotide sequence: TGTGCCAGCAGGGCGGGACAGTTCACTGAAGCTTTCTTT. It is translated as CASRAGQFTEAFF.

This chain links TRBV30 with TRBJ2-2; TRBD1 is a possible D gene (5 bases). This CDR3 spans 16 amino acids. The V end was cut by 1 base, the J end by 5 bases, with 17 bases between. CDR1 and CDR2 (germline): GTSNPN, SVGIG (reference sequence). This CDR3 is CAWSALQGGLTGELFF. Here the CDR3 DNA reads TGTGCCTGGAGTGCCCTCCAGGGCGGTTTGACCGGGGAGCTGTTTTTT.

This clone was detected only once. V and J are TRBV15 and TRBJ1-3; D unresolved. CDR1 LNHNV and CDR2 YYDKDF come from the germline V gene (reference sequence). V lost 1 base and J lost 0, with 10 bases in between. The CDR3 loop spans 16 amino acids. The CDR3 coding sequence is TGTGCCACCAGCAGAGGGCTGCTGAACTCTGGAAACACCATATATTTT. Translated, it gives CATSRGLLNSGNTIYF.

For the CDR3, the DNA is TGCGCCAGCAGCCCAATTCCCAGGGGGCGGGAGCAGCCCCAGCATTTT. The encoded protein is CASSPIPRGREQPQHF. V usage is TRBV4-1 and J usage is TRBJ1-5; 8 bases align to TRBD1. The CDR3 is 16 amino acids. V gave up 4 bases and J gave up 7 bases; unmatched junction bases: 12. CDR1 is MGHRA and CDR2 is YSYEKL in the germline V gene.

The chain couples TRBV11-2 to TRBJ2-3; D uncertain. The CDR3 has 12 amino acids. Germline CDR1 reads SGHAT; CDR2 reads FQNNGV. Trimming shortened V by 6 bases and J by 0 bases, and 4 bases separated the two germline ends. As DNA, the CDR3 is TGTGCCAGCAGTCCAAGCACAGATACGCAGTATTTT. Translation gives CASSPSTDTQYF.

The chain links TRBV28 to TRBJ2-2; 8 nucleotides match TRBD2. Germline V gene sequence: CDR1 MDHEN, CDR2 SYDVKM. The CDR3 contains 15 residues. The trim removed 8 bases at V and 3 bases at J, leaving 8 bases unmatched. CDR3 in amino acids: CASDTRGGDTGELFF. The CDR3 DNA reads TGTGCCAGCGATACCCGGGGGGGCGACACCGGGGAGCTGTTTTTT.